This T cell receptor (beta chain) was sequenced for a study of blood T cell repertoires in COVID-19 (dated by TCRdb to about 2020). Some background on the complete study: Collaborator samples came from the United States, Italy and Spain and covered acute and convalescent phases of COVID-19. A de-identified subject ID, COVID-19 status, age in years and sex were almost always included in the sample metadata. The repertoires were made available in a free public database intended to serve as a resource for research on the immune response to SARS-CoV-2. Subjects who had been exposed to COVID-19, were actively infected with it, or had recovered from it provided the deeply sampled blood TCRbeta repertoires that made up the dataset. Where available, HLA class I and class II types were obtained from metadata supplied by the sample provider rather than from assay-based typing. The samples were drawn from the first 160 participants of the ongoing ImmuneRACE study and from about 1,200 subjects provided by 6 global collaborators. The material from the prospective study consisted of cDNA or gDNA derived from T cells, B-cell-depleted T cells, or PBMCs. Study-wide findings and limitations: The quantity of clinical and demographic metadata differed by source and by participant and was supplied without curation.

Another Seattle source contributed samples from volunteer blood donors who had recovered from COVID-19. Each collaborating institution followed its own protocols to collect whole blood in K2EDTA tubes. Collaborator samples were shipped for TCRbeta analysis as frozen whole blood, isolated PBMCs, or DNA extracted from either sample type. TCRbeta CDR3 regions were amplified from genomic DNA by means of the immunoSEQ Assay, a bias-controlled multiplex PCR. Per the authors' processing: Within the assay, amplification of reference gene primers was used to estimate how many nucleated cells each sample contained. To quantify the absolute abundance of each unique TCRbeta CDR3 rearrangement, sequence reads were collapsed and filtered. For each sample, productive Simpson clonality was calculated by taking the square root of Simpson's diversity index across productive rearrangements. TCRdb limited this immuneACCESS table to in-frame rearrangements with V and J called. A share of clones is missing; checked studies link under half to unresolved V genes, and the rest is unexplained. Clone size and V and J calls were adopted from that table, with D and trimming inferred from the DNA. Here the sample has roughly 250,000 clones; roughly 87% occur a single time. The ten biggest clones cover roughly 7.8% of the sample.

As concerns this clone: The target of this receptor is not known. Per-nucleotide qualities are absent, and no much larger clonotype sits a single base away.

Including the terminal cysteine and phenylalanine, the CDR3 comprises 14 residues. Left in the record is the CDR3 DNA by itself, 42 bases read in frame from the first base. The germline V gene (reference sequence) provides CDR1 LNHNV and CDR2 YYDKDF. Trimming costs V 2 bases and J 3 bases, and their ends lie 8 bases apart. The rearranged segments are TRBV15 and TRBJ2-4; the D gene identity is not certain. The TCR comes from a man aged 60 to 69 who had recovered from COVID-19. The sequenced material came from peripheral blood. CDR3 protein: CATSRTELKNIQYF. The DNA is TGTGCCACCAGCAGAACAGAACTCAAAAACATTCAGTACTTC.